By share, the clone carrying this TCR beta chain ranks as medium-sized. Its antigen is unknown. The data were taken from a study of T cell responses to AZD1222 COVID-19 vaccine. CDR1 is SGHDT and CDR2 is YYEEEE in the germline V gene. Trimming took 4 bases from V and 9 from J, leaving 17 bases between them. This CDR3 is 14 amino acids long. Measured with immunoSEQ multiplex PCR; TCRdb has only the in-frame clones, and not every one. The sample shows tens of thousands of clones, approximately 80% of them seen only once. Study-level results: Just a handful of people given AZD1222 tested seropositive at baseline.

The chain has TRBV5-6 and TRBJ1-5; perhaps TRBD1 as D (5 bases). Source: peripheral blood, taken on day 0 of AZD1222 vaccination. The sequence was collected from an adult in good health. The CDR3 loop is CASSPGGDRGPQHF. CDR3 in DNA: TGTGCCAGCAGCCCCGGGGGAGACCGGGGGCCCCAGCATTTT.